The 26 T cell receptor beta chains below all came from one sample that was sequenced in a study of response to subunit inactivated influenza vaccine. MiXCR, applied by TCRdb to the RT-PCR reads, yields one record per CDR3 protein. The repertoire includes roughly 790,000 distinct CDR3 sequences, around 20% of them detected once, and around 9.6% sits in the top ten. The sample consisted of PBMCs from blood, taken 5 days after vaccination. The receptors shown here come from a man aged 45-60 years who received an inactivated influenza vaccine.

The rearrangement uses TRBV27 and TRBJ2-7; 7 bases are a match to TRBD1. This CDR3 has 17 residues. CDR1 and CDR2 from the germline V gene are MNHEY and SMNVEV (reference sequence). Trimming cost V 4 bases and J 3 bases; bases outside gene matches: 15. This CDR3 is CASSYKPSGTAHYEQYF. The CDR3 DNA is TGTGCCAGCAGTTACAAACCTTCCGGGACAGCCCACTACGAGCAGTACTTC.

In nucleotides, the CDR3 is TGTGCCAGCAGTTTAGGCCCCGGAATAAACACCGGGGAGCTGTTTTTT. It encodes CASSLGPGINTGELFF. This chain connects TRBV12-3 or TRBV12-4 to TRBJ2-2; D gene unclear. V dropped 1 base and J dropped 2 bases, with 11 bases sitting between them. This CDR3 has 16 amino acids.

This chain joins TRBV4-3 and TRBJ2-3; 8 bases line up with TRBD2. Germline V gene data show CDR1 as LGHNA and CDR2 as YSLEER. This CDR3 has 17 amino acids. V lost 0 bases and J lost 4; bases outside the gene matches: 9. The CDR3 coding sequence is TGCGCCAGCAGCCAAGAACGGCTAGCGGGTCTCGCAGATACGCAGTATTTT. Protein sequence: CASSQERLAGLADTQYF.

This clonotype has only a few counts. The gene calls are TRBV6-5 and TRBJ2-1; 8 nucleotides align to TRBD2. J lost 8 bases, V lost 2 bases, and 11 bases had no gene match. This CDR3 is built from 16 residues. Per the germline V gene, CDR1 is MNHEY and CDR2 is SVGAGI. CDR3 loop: CASSYTLSGAGDEQFF. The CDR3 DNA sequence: TGTGCCAGCAGTTACACCCTTAGCGGGGCTGGGGATGAGCAGTTCTTC.

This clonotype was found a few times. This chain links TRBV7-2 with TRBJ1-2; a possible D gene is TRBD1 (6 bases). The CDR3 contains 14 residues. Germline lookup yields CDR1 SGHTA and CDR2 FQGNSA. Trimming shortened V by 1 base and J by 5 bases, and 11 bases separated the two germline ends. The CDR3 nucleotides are TGTGCCAGCAGCTTAGGAGGGGGAGATTATGGCTACACCTTC. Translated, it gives CASSLGGGDYGYTF.

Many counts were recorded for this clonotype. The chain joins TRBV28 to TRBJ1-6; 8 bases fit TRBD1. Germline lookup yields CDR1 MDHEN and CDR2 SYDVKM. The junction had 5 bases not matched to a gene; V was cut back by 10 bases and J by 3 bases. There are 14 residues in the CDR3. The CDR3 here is CAIQTGGYNSPLHF. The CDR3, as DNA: TGTGCCATCCAAACAGGGGGCTATAATTCACCCCTCCACTTT.

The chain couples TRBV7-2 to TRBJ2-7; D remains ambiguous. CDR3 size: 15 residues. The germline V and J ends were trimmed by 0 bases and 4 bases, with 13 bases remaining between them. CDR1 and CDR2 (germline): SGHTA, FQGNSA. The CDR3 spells CASSLAGSLAYEQYF. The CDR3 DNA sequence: TGTGCCAGCAGCTTAGCGGGCAGTCTGGCTTACGAGCAGTACTTC.

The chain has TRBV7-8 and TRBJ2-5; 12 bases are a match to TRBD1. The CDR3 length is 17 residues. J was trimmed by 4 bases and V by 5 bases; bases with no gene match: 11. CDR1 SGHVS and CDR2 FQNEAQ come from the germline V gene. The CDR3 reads CASSPGQGATFGETQYF. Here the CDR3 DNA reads TGTGCCAGCAGCCCGGGACAGGGGGCGACGTTTGGAGAGACCCAGTACTTC.

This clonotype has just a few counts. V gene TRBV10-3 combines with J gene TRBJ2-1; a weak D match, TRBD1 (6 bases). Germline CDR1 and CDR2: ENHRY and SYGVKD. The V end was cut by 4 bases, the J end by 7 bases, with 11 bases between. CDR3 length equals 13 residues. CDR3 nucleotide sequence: TGTGCCATCAGTGGGAACAGGGAGAATGAGCAGTTCTTC. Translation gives CAISGNRENEQFF.

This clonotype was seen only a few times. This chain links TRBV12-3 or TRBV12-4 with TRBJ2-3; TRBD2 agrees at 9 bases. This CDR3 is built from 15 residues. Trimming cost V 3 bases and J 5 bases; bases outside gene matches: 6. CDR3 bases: TGTGCCAGCAGTTTGAGTAGCGGGGGTGAAGATACGCAGTATTTT. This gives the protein CASSLSSGGEDTQYF.

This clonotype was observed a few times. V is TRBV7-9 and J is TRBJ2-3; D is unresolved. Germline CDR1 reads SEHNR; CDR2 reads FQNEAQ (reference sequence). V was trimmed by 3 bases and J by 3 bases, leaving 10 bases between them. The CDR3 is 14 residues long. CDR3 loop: CASSFFQETDTQYF. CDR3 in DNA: TGTGCCAGCAGCTTCTTTCAGGAAACAGATACGCAGTATTTT. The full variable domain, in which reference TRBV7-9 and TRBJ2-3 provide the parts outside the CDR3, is DTGVSQNPRHKITKRGQNVTFRCDPISEHNRLYWYRQTLGQGPEFLTYFQNEAQLEKSRLLSDRFSAERPKGSFSTLEIQRTEQGDSAMYLCASSFFQETDTQYFGPGTRLTVL.

CDR3 loop: CASEGDLAKNIQYF. CDR3 nucleotides: TGTGCCAGCGAAGGGGACTTAGCCAAAAACATTCAGTACTTC. The chain couples TRBV27 to TRBJ2-4; weak D call: TRBD2 (6 bases). CDR3 size: 14 residues. The V end lost 8 bases, the J end lost 0 bases, and 11 bases lay between the germline ends. Germline CDR1 and CDR2: MNHEY and SMNVEV (reference sequence).

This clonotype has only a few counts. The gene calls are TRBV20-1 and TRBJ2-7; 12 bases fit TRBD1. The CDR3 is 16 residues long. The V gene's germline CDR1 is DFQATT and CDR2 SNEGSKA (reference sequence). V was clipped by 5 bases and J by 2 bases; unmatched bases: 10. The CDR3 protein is CSAYPTGQGATYEQYF. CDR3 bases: TGCAGTGCTTACCCGACGGGACAGGGGGCAACCTACGAGCAGTACTTC.

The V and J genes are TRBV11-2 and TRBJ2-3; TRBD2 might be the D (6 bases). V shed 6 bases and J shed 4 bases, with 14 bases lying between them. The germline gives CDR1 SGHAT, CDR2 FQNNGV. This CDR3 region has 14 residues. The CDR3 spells CASSWGVGADTQYF. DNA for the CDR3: TGTGCCAGCAGTTGGGGGGTGGGCGCAGATACGCAGTATTTT.

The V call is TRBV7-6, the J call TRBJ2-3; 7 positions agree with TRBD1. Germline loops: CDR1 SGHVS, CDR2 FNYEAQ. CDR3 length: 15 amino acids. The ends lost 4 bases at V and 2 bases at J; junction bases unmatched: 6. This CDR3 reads CASSSGQIFTDTQYF. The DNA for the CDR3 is TGTGCCAGCAGCTCGGGACAGATTTTCACAGATACGCAGTATTTT.

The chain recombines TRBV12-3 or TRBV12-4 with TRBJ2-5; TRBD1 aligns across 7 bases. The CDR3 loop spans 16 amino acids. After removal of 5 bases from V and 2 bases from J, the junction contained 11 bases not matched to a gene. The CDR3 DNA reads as TGTGCCAGCAGTCTCCGACAGGGAGTGTGGCAAGAGACCCAGTACTTC. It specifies CASSLRQGVWQETQYF.

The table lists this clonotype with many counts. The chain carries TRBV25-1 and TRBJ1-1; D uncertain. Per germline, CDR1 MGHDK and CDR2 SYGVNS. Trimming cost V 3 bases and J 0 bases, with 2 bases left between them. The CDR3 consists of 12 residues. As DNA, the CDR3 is TGTGCCAGCAGTGAGTTGAACACTGAAGCTTTCTTT. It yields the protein CASSELNTEAFF.

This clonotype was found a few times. Here the CDR3 reads CASSLDRVAEAFF. CDR3 in DNA: TGTGCCAGCAGCCTTGACAGGGTGGCTGAAGCTTTCTTT. V usage is TRBV6-1 and J usage is TRBJ1-1; 7 nucleotides match TRBD1. Trimming took 6 bases from V and 6 from J; bases not matched to a gene: 7. This CDR3 is built from 13 residues. Germline CDR1 and CDR2: MNHNS and SASEGT.

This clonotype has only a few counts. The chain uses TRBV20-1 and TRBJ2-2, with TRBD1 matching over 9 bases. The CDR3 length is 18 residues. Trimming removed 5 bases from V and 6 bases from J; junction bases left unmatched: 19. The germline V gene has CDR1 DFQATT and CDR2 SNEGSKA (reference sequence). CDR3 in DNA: TGCAGTGCTCCCATTCAGTCCCGGGACAGGGTAGACGCCGGGGAGCTGTTTTTT. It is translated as CSAPIQSRDRVDAGELFF.

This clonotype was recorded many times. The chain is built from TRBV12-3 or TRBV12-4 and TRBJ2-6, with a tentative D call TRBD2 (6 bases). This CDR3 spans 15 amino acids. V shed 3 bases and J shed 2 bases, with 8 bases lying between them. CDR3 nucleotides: TGTGCCAGCAGTTTCGGCGGGGCTGGGGCCAACGTCCTGACTTTC. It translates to CASSFGGAGANVLTF.

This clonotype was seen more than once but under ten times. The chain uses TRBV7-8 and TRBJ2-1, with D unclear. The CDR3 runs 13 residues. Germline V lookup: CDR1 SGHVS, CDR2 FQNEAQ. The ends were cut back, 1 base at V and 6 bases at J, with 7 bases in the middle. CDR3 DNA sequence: TGTGCCAGCAGCTTAGGGGAAATCAATGAGCAGTTCTTC. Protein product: CASSLGEINEQFF. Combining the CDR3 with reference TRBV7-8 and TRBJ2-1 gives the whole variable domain GAGVSQSPRYKVAKRGQDVALRCDPISGHVSLFWYQQALGQGPEFLTYFQNEAQLDKSGLPSDRFFAERPEGSVSTLKIQRTQQEDSAVYLCASSLGEINEQFFGPGTRLTVL.

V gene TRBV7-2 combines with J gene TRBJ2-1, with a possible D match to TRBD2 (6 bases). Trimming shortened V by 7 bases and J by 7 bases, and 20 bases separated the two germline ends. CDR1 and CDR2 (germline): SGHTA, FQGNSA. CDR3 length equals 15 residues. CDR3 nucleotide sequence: TGTGCCAGCAAAGTTTCTCCGGGAGAGCGGAATGAGCAGTTCTTC. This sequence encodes CASKVSPGERNEQFF.

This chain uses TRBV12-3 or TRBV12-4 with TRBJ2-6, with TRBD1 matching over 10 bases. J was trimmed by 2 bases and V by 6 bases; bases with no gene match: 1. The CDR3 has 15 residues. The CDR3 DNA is TGTGCCAGCAGGACAGGGGGCGCTGGGGCCAACGTCCTGACTTTC. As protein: CASRTGGAGANVLTF.

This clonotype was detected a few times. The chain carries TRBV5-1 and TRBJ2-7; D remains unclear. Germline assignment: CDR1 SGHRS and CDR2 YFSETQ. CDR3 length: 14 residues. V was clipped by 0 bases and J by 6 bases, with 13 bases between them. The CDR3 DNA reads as TGCGCCAGCAGCTTGGGGTCTCACACGGTCGAGCAGTACTTC. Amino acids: CASSLGSHTVEQYF. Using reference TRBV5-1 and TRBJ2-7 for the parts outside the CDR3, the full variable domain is KAGVTQTPRYLIKTRGQQVTLSCSPISGHRSVSWYQQTPGQGLQFLFEYFSETQRNKGNFPGRFSGRQFSNSRSEMNVSTLELGDSALYLCASSLGSHTVEQYFGPGTRLTVT.

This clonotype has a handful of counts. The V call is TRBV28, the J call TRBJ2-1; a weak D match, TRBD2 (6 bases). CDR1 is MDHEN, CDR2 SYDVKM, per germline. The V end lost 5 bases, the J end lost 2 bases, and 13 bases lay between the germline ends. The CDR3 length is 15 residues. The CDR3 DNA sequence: TGTGCCAGCAGTGGATCTAGCGTCACCTACAATGAGCAGTTCTTC. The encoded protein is CASSGSSVTYNEQFF.

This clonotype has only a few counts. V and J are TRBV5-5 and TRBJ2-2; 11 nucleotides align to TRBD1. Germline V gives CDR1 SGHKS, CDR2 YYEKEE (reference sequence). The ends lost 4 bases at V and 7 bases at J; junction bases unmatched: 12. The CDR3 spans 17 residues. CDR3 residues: CASSPVADRGLYGELFF. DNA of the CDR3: TGTGCCAGCAGCCCCGTCGCGGACAGGGGGCTGTACGGGGAGCTGTTTTTT. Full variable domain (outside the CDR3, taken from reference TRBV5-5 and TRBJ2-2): DAGVTQSPTHLIKTRGQQVTLRCSPISGHKSVSWYQQVLGQGPQFIFQYYEKEERGRGNFPDRFSARQFPNYSSELNVNALLLGDSALYLCASSPVADRGLYGELFFGEGSRLTVL.